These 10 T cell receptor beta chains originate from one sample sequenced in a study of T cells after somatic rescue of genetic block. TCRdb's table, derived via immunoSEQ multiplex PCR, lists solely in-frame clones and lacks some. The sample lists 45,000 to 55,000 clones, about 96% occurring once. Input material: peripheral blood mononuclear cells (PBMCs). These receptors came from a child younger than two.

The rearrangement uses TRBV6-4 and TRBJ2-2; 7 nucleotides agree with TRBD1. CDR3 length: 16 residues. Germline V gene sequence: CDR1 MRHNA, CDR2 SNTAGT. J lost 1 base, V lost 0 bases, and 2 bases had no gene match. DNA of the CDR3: TGTGCCAGCAGTGACTCGAACAGGGGGAACACCGGGGAGCTGTTTTTT. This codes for CASSDSNRGNTGELFF.

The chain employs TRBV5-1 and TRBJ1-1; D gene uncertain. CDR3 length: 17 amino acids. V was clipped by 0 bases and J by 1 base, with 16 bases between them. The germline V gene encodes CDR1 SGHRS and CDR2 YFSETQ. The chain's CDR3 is CASSLASGWGTNTEAFF. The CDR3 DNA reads TGCGCCAGCAGCTTGGCGTCGGGCTGGGGAACGAACACTGAAGCTTTCTTT.

Here the CDR3 reads CASSPDRGGGTDTQYF. The CDR3 DNA reads TGCGCCAGCAGCCCGGACAGGGGAGGTGGGACAGATACGCAGTATTTT. This rearrangement joins TRBV5-1 to TRBJ2-3; 9 bases are a match to TRBD1. The germline V gene has CDR1 SGHRS and CDR2 YFSETQ. The CDR3 has 16 residues. The J segment lost 3 bases and the V segment lost 4 bases, leaving 9 bases of the junction unmatched. Supplemented by reference TRBV5-1 and TRBJ2-3, the full variable domain reads KAGVTQTPRYLIKTRGQQVTLSCSPISGHRSVSWYQQTPGQGLQFLFEYFSETQRNKGNFPGRFSGRQFSNSRSEMNVSTLELGDSALYLCASSPDRGGGTDTQYFGPGTRLTVL.

CDR3 DNA sequence: TGTGCCAGCAGCCGACCGGGACAGGGGTACGAGCAGTACTTC. Translating gives CASSRPGQGYEQYF. The chain joins TRBV5-5 to TRBJ2-7; 10 nucleotides match TRBD1. From germline, CDR1 is SGHKS and CDR2 YYEKEE (reference sequence). This CDR3 contains 14 residues. V lost 4 bases to trimming and J lost 4 bases; unmatched junction nucleotides: 5.

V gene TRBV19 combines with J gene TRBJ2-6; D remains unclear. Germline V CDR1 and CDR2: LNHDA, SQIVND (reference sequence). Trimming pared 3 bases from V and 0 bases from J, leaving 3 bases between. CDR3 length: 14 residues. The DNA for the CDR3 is TGTGCCAGTAGTATCAACTCTGGGGCCAACGTCCTGACTTTC. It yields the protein CASSINSGANVLTF.

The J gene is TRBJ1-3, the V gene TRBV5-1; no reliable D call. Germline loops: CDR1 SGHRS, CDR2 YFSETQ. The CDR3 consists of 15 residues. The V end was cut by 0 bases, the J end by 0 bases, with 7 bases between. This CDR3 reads CASSLERSSGNTIYF. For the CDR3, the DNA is TGCGCCAGCAGCTTGGAGCGCTCCTCTGGAAACACCATATATTTT.

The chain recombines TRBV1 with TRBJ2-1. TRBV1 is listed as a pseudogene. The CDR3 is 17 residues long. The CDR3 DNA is TGCACCAGCAGCCAAGAGACGGACCGGAGCTCCTACAATGAGCAGTTCTTC. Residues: CTSSQETDRSSYNEQFF.

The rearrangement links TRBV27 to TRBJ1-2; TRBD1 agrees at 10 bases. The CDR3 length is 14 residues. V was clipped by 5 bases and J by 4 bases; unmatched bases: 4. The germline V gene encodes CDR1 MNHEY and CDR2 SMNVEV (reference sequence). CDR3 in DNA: TGTGCCAGCAGTAGACAGGGGGCAGGCTATGGCTACACCTTC. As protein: CASSRQGAGYGYTF.

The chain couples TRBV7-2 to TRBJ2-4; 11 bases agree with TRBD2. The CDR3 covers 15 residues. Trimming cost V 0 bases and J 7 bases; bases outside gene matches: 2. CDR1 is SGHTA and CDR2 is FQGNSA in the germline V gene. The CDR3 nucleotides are TGTGCCAGCAGCTTAGCCTTAGCGGGAGGGAACATTCAGTACTTC. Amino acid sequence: CASSLALAGGNIQYF.

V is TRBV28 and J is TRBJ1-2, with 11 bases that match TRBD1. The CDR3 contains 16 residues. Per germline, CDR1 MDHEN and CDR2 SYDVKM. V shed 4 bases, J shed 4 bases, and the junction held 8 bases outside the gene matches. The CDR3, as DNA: TGTGCCAGCAGTTCATCTTCCGGGACAGGGGGCTATGGCTACACCTTC. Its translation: CASSSSSGTGGYGYTF.